This T cell receptor (beta chain) was retrieved from a study of blood T cell repertoires in COVID-19 (dated by TCRdb to the early 2020s). At the level of the whole study: The collaborator samples originated in the United States, Italy and Spain and spanned the acute and convalescent phases of COVID-19. The repertoires were made available in a free public database intended to serve as a resource for research on the immune response to SARS-CoV-2. A de-identified subject ID, COVID-19 status, age in years and sex were almost always included in the sample metadata. Samples came from the ongoing ImmuneRACE study (first 160 participants) plus 1,254 subjects from 6 global collaborators. The dataset comprised deeply sampled blood TCRbeta repertoires from subjects exposed to, actively infected with, or recovered from COVID-19. The prospective study material was composed of cDNA or gDNA derived from T cells, B-cell-depleted T cells, or PBMCs. Where available, HLA class I and class II types were taken from metadata supplied by the sample provider and were not determined by assay-based typing.

The investigation overall reported the following: How much clinical and demographic metadata was included differed by source and by participant, and the metadata was provided uncurated.

This clone was picked up one time. Its recognized antigen is unknown. Base qualities were left out, and no much larger clone turns up one base away. Collaborating institutions collected whole blood in K2EDTA tubes following their own protocols. Collaborator samples were shipped for TCRbeta analysis as frozen whole blood, isolated PBMCs, or DNA extracted from either sample type. TCRbeta CDR3 regions were amplified from genomic DNA by means of the immunoSEQ Assay, a bias-controlled multiplex PCR. Per the original workflow: The number of nucleated cells in each sample was estimated from the amplification of reference gene primers within the assay. To quantify the absolute abundance of each unique TCRbeta CDR3 rearrangement, sequence reads were collapsed and filtered. For each sample, productive Simpson clonality was calculated as the square root of Simpson's diversity index over productive rearrangements. Drawn from immuneACCESS, this table holds only the in-frame rearrangements with V and J called that TCRdb kept. Clones are partly lost; checked studies trace under half to an unresolved V gene and leave the rest unexplained. That table furnishes V, J and clone size, whereas the DNA furnished D and trimming. The sample table holds 100,000 to 120,000 clones, of which about 84% were seen once. In total, the top ten clones hold under 2% of the sample.

From cysteine to phenylalanine, the CDR3 is 16 amino acids long. Just the 48-base CDR3 DNA is kept, in frame starting at base 1. V ends up 3 bases short and J 2 bases short, with an unmatched junction base count of 10. Based on the germline V gene (reference sequence), the CDR1 and CDR2 sequences are GTSNPN and SVGIG. The chain is made from TRBV30 and TRBJ2-3, and TRBD2 aligns with 8 junction nucleotides. The TCR was taken from a man aged 45 to 65 with acute or convalescent COVID-19. Input material: peripheral blood. CDR3 region: CAWRVGAGALTDTQYF. The nucleotides read TGTGCCTGGAGAGTCGGAGCGGGGGCGCTCACAGATACGCAGTATTTT.